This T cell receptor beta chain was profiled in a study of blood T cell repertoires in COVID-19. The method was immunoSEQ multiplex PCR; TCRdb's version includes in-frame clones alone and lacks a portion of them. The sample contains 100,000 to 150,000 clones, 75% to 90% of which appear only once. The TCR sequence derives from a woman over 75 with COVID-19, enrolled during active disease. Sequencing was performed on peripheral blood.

The CDR3 region is CASSFRPGTNYGYTF. CDR3 DNA sequence: TGTGCCAGCAGCTTTCGTCCAGGAACTAACTATGGCTACACCTTC. The chain combines TRBV11-2 with TRBJ1-2, with unresolved D. This CDR3 contains 15 residues. Germline V gene sequence: CDR1 SGHAT, CDR2 FQNNGV. Trimming left V 3 bases short and J 0 bases short, with 11 bases between.